This TCR beta chain was sequenced in a study of OX40 agonist ivuxolimab in advanced cancers. For context, the study as a whole: Ivuxolimab, which targeted the costimulatory receptor OX40 (CD134), was an agonistic, fully human IgG2 monoclonal antibody. Patients were allowed to have had prior anti-PD-1, anti-PD-L1 or anti-CTLA-4 therapy, and approximately 39% of the dose-escalation patients had been treated with checkpoint inhibitors. Intravenous ivuxolimab was administered to patients every 2 weeks at six dose levels: 0.01, 0.1, 0.3, 1.5, 3 and 10 mg/kg. Of the approximately 53 patients in dose escalation, about 20 had hepatocellular carcinoma, some 15 had melanoma, 9 had renal cell carcinoma and 9 had head and neck cancer. The dose-escalation cohort was over 70% male with a mean age of around 64 years, ranging from roughly 20 to 80. Peripheral TCRbeta sequencing was intended to test whether TCR sequence diversity was altered and clonal T-cell expansion was caused by ivuxolimab. The paper describes the monotherapy dose-escalation part (N of about 47 patients) of the phase I trial of ivuxolimab. Three dose-escalation patients achieved partial responses, one with hepatocellular carcinoma and two with cutaneous melanoma. What the work shows at the level of the full study, not this receptor alone: After ivuxolimab, more expanded clones were found on average in CD8+ T cells than in CD4+ T cells. The antigen specificity of the peripheral T cells that underwent clonal expansion was not determined. At doses of 0.1 to 3.0 mg/kg, clonal expansion of both CD4+ and CD8+ blood T cells was observed from baseline to week 6. Low levels of normalized T-cell clonal expansion were also seen in some patients who did not respond. In partial responders in the 0.1-3.0 mg/kg groups, normalized peripheral clonal expansion was found to be among the lowest, especially among CD8+ T cells.

Patients with autoimmune disease history or receiving systemic immunosuppression were excluded from the trial. Peripheral blood for TCR sequencing was drawn from every dose cohort at baseline, at cycle 4 day 1 and at cycle 7 day 1. Samples were obtained from an open-label, multicenter, first-in-human phase I dose-escalation trial of ivuxolimab. The trial enrolled adults with locally advanced or metastatic head and neck squamous cell, hepatocellular, melanoma or renal cell carcinoma. CD4+ and CD8+ T cells were sorted separately from peripheral blood before TCR sequencing. Genomic DNA was extracted from sorted cells for sequencing of the TCRbeta CDR3 region. The immunoSEQ Assay was used for sequencing of TCRbeta CDR3 regions. In TCRdb, the immuneACCESS table is reduced to in-frame sequences with V and J assigned. These tables do not hold every clone; where another copy was compared, an unresolved V gene accounts for under half, and the others remain unexplained. The sample table lists about 35,000 clones, 70% to 85% of them with a count of one. The ten biggest clones cover 20% to 30% of the sample.

Spanning cysteine to phenylalanine, the CDR3 consists of 16 amino acids. Only CDR3 DNA remains: 48 bases, in frame from the first base. Trimmed from V: 1 base; trimmed from J: 4 bases; junction bases lacking a gene match: 8. Taken from the germline V gene (reference sequence), the CDR1 and CDR2 loops are MNHEY and SMNVEV. Concerning this clone: Its antigen target is currently unknown. No much larger clone is present one base from it, and per-base qualities are unavailable.

The sample in question was CD4+ or CD8+ T cells sorted from blood, obtained in a trial of the OX40 agonist ivuxolimab. Recombination joined TRBV27 with TRBJ2-7, with 9 bases in between that match TRBD2. The receptor comes from an adult with an advanced solid tumor such as melanoma, head and neck, liver or kidney cancer. The CDR3 here reads CASSLFGSGRRYEQYF. The sequenced DNA is TGTGCCAGCAGTTTATTTGGTAGCGGGAGACGATACGAGCAGTACTTC.